This T cell receptor (beta chain) was documented in a study of blood T cell repertoires in COVID-19. Study-wide context: Whether acute or convalescent, the COVID-19 samples came from the United States, Italy and Spain. Sample material is recorded as cDNA or gDNA derived from T cells, B-cell-depleted T cells, or PBMCs.

This clone was seen a few times. Libraries were prepared by immunoSEQ multiplex PCR; TCRdb keeps only in-frame clonotypes and omits some of them. This table holds some 190,000 clones, approximately 86% found once. The CDR3 loop spans 11 amino acids. Germline loops: CDR1 SQVTM, CDR2 ANQGSEA. Trimming stripped 3 bases from V and 6 bases from J, with 8 bases between. The V gene is TRBV29-1, the J gene TRBJ2-5; maybe TRBD2 (5 bases). Sequencing was done on a sample of peripheral blood. The receptor was isolated from a man aged 18 to 29 with active or convalescent COVID-19. The CDR3 protein is CSVERDKTQYF. CDR3 bases: TGCAGCGTTGAGAGGGATAAGACCCAGTACTTC.